This entry lists 17 T cell receptor beta chains sequenced from one sample in a study of CXCR3-negative and CXCR3-positive naive CD8 T cells (dated by TCRdb to 2018 to 2020). The investigation overall reported the following: TRB CDR3s from CXCR3-positive naive cells showed higher hydrophobicity (lower Kidera factor 4), lower energy, and higher strength and volume indices than CXCR3-negative naive cells.

Sequencing took place on a NextSeq 550. The Human TCR Profiling Kit (MiLaboratory) was used to prepare UMI-labeled 5' RACE TRB cDNA libraries. TCRdb reprocessed the reads, so every CDR3 protein sequence counts as one entry and DNA is not shown. The sample's table covers about 98,000 distinct CDR3 sequences. In total, the top ten clones hold 0.85% to 1.4% of the sample. Their cognate antigens are unknown. The sequencing input was naive CXCR3+ CD8+ T cells from blood. Read against the paper, the sample's cell subset or site label means: CD45RO-CCR7+CD27+CD95- naive CD8+ T cells expressing CXCR3 (TNR3+). Receptor source: a human donor in good health. Some clones in this sample may be carry-over from other donors' samples.

The chain employs TRBV29-1 and TRBJ2-7; absent DNA, TCRdb's TRBD1 call cannot be checked. This CDR3 contains 14 residues. Per germline, CDR1 SQVTM and CDR2 ANQGSEA. CDR3 residues: CSVKNRASEDEQYF.

The chain uses TRBV29-1 and TRBJ1-5; lacking DNA, the TRBD1 call made by TCRdb goes unchecked. This CDR3 is 13 amino acids long. CDR1 is SQVTM and CDR2 is ANQGSEA in the germline V gene. The CDR3 loop is CSVDRRSNQPQHF.

This chain joins TRBV12-5 and TRBJ2-3; the D gene TCRdb calls, TRBD1, cannot be checked with no DNA. The germline V gene has CDR1 LGHNT and CDR2 FRNRAP. CDR3 length: 15 amino acids. The CDR3 loop reads CASGTRWSFTDTQYF.

V and J are TRBV6-2 or TRBV6-3 and TRBJ2-5; TCRdb returns TRBD2, unconfirmable since there is no DNA. This CDR3 region has 16 residues. Germline values: CDR1 MNHEY, CDR2 SVGEGT. The CDR3 sequence is CASSLTFVGTQETQYF.

The rearrangement joins TRBV5-5 to TRBJ2-7; the D call of TRBD1 rests on TCRdb alone, since no DNA is present to check it. This CDR3 is 15 amino acids long. Germline V CDR1 and CDR2: SGHKS, YYEKEE (reference sequence). The CDR3 spells CASSQSRGRGHEQYF. The full variable domain, in which reference TRBV5-5 and TRBJ2-7 provide the parts outside the CDR3, is DAGVTQSPTHLIKTRGQQVTLRCSPISGHKSVSWYQQVLGQGPQFIFQYYEKEERGRGNFPDRFSARQFPNYSSELNVNALLLGDSALYLCASSQSRGRGHEQYFGPGTRLTVT.

This chain joins TRBV18 and TRBJ2-1; with no DNA, the TCRdb D assignment of TRBD2 cannot be verified. The CDR3 totals 12 residues. Germline CDR1 KGHSH, CDR2 LQKENI. This chain's CDR3 is CASTSGYNEQLF.

The chain employs TRBV29-1 and TRBJ1-2. CDR1 and CDR2 (germline): SQVTM, ANQGSEA. CDR3 length equals 13 residues. CDR3 sequence reads: CSVVEADPRKKPF.

J is TRBJ2-3 and V is TRBV12-3 or TRBV12-4; as DNA is missing, the TRBD1 call by TCRdb cannot be tested. This CDR3 contains 15 residues. The CDR3 loop is CASSFWTASTDTQYF.

The chain joins TRBV12-3 or TRBV12-4 to TRBJ2-1; absent DNA, TCRdb's TRBD2 call cannot be checked. This CDR3 comprises 13 residues. The CDR3 spells CASSSQRDNEQFF.

The V call is TRBV20-1, the J call TRBJ2-7; TCRdb designates TRBD1, a call that cannot be tested without DNA. Germline lookup yields CDR1 DFQATT and CDR2 SNEGSKA (reference sequence). The CDR3 runs 15 residues. The CDR3 sequence: CSARSGTGTSYEQYF.

The chain is built from TRBV25-1 and TRBJ2-1; TCRdb selects TRBD1, and the lack of DNA leaves this call unchecked. Germline V lookup: CDR1 MGHDK, CDR2 SYGVNS. The CDR3 has 13 residues. CDR3 in amino acids: CASSEGPNNEQFF. Variable domain in full (rest from reference TRBV25-1 and TRBJ2-1): EADIYQTPRYLVIGTGKKITLECSQTMGHDKMYWYQQDPGMELHLIHYSYGVNSTEKGDLSSESTVSRIRTEHFPLTLESARPSHTSQYLCASSEGPNNEQFFGPGTRLTVL.

The chain carries TRBV10-3 and TRBJ2-3; TCRdb selects TRBD1, and the lack of DNA leaves this call unchecked. The CDR3 spans 13 residues. Germline lookup yields CDR1 ENHRY and CDR2 SYGVKD. The CDR3: CAITGHSTDTQYF.

The genes are TRBV6-2 or TRBV6-3 and TRBJ2-7; the TRBD1 assignment by TCRdb is unverifiable without DNA. From germline, CDR1 is MNHEY and CDR2 SVGEGT. CDR3 length: 14 residues. The CDR3 here is CASTEGDIPYEQYF.

The CDR3 sequence: CSVEARIGELFF. The gene calls are TRBV29-1 and TRBJ2-2; TCRdb's D call of TRBD1 is untestable without DNA. Germline CDR1 reads SQVTM; CDR2 reads ANQGSEA. The length of the CDR3 is 12 residues.

This chain uses TRBV10-1 with TRBJ2-7; TCRdb proposes TRBD1, but this gene call is untestable without DNA. CDR1 is WNHNN, CDR2 SYGVQD, per germline (reference sequence). The CDR3 has 15 residues. CDR3 protein: CASRDRTAQTYEQCF.

The chain carries TRBV29-1 and TRBJ2-7; the D gene TCRdb calls, TRBD1, cannot be checked with no DNA. CDR3 length equals 13 residues. Germline CDR1 SQVTM, CDR2 ANQGSEA. CDR3 region: CSVSPDRAPEQYF.

The V call is TRBV12-3 or TRBV12-4, the J call TRBJ2-7; TCRdb proposes TRBD1, but this gene call is untestable without DNA. The CDR3 contains 16 residues. CDR3 protein: CASSSLPRDSVYEQYF.